This T cell receptor beta chain appears in the sequencing data of a study of control samples from healthy donors and cancer patients. The assay was immunoSEQ multiplex PCR, and TCRdb's table has in-frame clones only and misses some. Among approximately 60,000 clones listed, approximately 85% were seen once. After removal of 3 bases from V and 8 bases from J, the junction contained 8 bases not matched to a gene. Looked up from germline, CDR1 is KGHDR and CDR2 is SFDVKD. The CDR3 loop spans 14 amino acids. Sequenced sample: blood. This sequence originates from a middle-aged man in good health. V is TRBV24-1 and J is TRBJ1-2; 7 nucleotides match TRBD1. DNA of the CDR3: TGTGCCACCAGTGATGGACAGGCGAATCGCGGCTACACCTTC. Translating gives CATSDGQANRGYTF.